A selection of T cell receptor beta chains follows, all from one sample in a study of T cell responses to AZD1222 COVID-19 vaccine. The data were produced by immunoSEQ multiplex PCR, yet TCRdb's version contains in-frame clones alone and is incomplete. The sample carries roughly 140,000 clones, more than 85% recorded once. Sequenced here: peripheral blood, sampled 28 days after the second AZD1222 dose. The receptors originated from an adult who received the AZD1222 COVID-19 vaccine. Both conserved end residues are part of each CDR3. Each record gives: D gene, J gene, clone size, V gene, CDR3 DNA, CDR3 protein. The D gene is left open where the match is weak. Some rows mark clone size as missing; the rest say once, few, many or name a class of expanded clone.

- TRBJ1-1 - TRBV30 TGTGCCTGGTCCACCACAGGAGGGGATGTTGGTTTAAACACTGAAGCTTTCTTT CAWSTTGGDVGLNTEAFF
- TRBJ1-4 once TRBV24-1 TGTGCCACCAGTGAGGGGGGAACGGGCAGCAGTAATGAAAAACTGTTTTTT CATSEGGTGSSNEKLFF
- TRBJ1-1 - TRBV5-4 TGTGCCAGCAGCTGGGGAGGACGGACCAACACTGAAGCTTTCTTT CASSWGGRTNTEAFF
- TRBJ2-1 - TRBV2 TGTGCCGGGAGTACCAACGGACTTTCCTACAATGAGCAGTTCTTC CAGSTNGLSYNEQFF
TRBD2 TRBJ2-3 - TRBV11-2 TGTGCCAGCAGCGCGGGACTAGCGGGGAGCACAGATACGCAGTATTTT CASSAGLAGSTDTQYF
TRBD1 TRBJ1-3 once TRBV6-1 TGTGCCAGCAGTGAGGGGACAGGATTGAGGGATAGCTCTGGAAACACCATATATTTT CASSEGTGLRDSSGNTIYF
- TRBJ2-4 - TRBV2 TGTGCCAGCAGTATCCGGGAAAGTACCAAAAACATTCAGTACTTC CASSIRESTKNIQYF
TRBD1 TRBJ1-1 - TRBV29-1 TGCAGCGCCCGGACAGGAGTTCTTAATAGGGACACTGAAGCTTTCTTT CSARTGVLNRDTEAFF
- TRBJ1-4 - TRBV5-5 TGTGCCAGCAGCTTGGAGACAGCCTTAAATGAAAAACTGTTTTTT CASSLETALNEKLFF
- TRBJ1-1 - TRBV3-1/TRBV3-2 TGTGCCAGCAGCCAACACCCGAACACTGAAGCTTTCTTT CASSQHPNTEAFF
- TRBJ2-1 - TRBV9 TGTGCCAGCAGCGTAGCTCCGACCGGCTACAATGAGCAGTTCTTC CASSVAPTGYNEQFF
TRBD1 TRBJ1-6 - TRBV15 TGTGCCACCAGCAGAGATCTTGTGACAGGGCGTTCACCCCTCCACTTT CATSRDLVTGRSPLHF
- TRBJ2-5 - TRBV28 TGTGCCAGCAGTTTCCGGGAGACCCAGTACTTC CASSFRETQYF
- TRBJ1-2 - TRBV29-1 TGCAGCGTTGAAGATACAGAGAACTATGGCTACACCTTC CSVEDTENYGYTF
- TRBJ1-5 - TRBV7-2 TGTGCCAGCAGCCCCGGGACAAATAATCAGCCCCAGCATTTT CASSPGTNNQPQHF
- TRBJ1-2 once TRBV13 TGTGCCAGCAGCTCCGCCGGGCTAGGGAGTAACTATGGCTACACCTTC CASSSAGLGSNYGYTF
- TRBJ2-1 - TRBV10-1 TGCGCCAGCAGTGAGTCACGTATTGGGAGGAATGAGCAGTTCTTC CASSESRIGRNEQFF
TRBD1 TRBJ1-6 - TRBV6-5 TGTGCCAGCAGTTACTCAGGGGACAGTTCACCCCTCCACTTT CASSYSGDSSPLHF
TRBD1 TRBJ1-6 - TRBV5-1 TGCGCCAGCAGCTTGGCCGGGGGAGGGGGCGTAAATTCACCCCTCCACTTT CASSLAGGGGVNSPLHF
TRBD2 TRBJ2-7 - TRBV28 TGTGCCAGCAGTTTATGGGGCCCCTTTCGGGAGGGATCCTACGAGCAGTACTTC CASSLWGPFREGSYEQYF
- TRBJ2-3 - TRBV7-9 TGTGCCAGCAGCTTCGACTTTCCCACAGATACGCAGTATTTT CASSFDFPTDTQYF
TRBD1 TRBJ2-7 once TRBV7-9 TGTGCCAGCAGCTTAGGGGGGACAGGCTCCTACGAGCAGTACTTC CASSLGGTGSYEQYF
TRBD1 TRBJ2-4 once TRBV5-6 TGTGCCAGCAGCCTACTGACAGGGATAGTCAAAAACATTCAGTACTTC CASSLLTGIVKNIQYF